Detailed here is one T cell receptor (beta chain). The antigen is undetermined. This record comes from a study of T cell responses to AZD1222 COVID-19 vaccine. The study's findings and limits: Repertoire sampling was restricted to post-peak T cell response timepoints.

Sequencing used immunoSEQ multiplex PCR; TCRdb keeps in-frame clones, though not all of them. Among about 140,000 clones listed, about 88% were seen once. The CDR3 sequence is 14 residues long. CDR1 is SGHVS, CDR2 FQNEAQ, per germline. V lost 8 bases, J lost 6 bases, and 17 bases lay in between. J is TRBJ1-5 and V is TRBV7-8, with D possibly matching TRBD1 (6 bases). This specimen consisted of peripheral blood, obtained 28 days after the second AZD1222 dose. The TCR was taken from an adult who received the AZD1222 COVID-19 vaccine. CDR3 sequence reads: CASQATGMGQPQHF. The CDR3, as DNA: TGTGCCAGCCAAGCCACAGGGATGGGTCAGCCCCAGCATTTT.